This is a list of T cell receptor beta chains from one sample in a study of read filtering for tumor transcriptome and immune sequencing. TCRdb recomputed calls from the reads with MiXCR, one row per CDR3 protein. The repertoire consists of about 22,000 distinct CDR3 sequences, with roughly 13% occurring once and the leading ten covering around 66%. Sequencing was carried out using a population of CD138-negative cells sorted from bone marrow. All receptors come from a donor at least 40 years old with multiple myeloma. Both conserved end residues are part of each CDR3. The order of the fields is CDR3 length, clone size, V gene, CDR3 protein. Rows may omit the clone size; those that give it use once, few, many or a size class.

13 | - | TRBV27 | CASSSELTYEQYF
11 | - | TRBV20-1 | CRAYGNKKLFF
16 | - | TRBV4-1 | CASSQAGLAAYKEQFF
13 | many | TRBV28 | CASGGGGRTEAFF
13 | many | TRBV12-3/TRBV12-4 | CASSLEGNTEAFF
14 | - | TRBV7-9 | CASSLANSDQPQHF
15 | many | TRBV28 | CASSLNVLSTDTQYF
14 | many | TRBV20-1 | CSAPASGRGDEQYF
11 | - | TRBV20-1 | CSAGTGDEQYF
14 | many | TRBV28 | CASSWRQGLKTQYF
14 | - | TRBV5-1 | CASSTGALGYEQFF
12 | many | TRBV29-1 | CSVWRTDTEAFF
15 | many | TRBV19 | CASSYGLSNTGELFF
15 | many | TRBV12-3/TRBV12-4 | CASSPQQGNQETQYF
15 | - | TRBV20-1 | CSAEQSDLAKNIQYF
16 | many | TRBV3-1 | CASSPSPGHISYEQYF
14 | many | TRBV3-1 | CASSPRLAPDTQYF
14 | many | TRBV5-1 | CASSWSSSSGELFF
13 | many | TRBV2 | CASIQGRTGELFF
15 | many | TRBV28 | CASSLAGTGSDTQYF
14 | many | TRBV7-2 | CASSLSGPYNEQFF
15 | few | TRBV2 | CASSVLLAGANEQFF
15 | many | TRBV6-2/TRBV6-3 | CANSYPRQGGTEAFF
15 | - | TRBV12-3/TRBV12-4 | CASSIPGTAGNTIYF
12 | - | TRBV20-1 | CSAGQMGQPQHF
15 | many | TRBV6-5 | CASSYRGPNTGELFF
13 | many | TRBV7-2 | CASSSSFSQPQHF
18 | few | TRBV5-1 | CASSPSPGAPSGRETQYF
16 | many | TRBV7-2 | CASSPRGTTSTDTQYF
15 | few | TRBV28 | CASSSHSSGANVLTF
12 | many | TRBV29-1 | CSVRSMNTEAFF
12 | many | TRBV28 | CASSLWGHEQYF
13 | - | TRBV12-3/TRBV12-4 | CASSFEGMVEQFF
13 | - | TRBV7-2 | CASSATRTPGGFF
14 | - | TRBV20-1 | CSAPTSGKNNEQFF
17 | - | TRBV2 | CASSERAGGSGPDTQYF
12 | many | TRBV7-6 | CASGDYNQPQHF
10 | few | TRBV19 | CASKAGELFF
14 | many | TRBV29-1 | CSVGSTGTPIEAFF
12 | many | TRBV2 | CASGTSGNTIYF
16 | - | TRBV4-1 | CASSQVPSDRGLGYTF
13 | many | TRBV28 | CASSNDREYGYTF
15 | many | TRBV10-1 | CASTRTSGEYNEQFF
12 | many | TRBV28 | CASSLLTGELFF
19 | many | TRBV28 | CASSLPGGGSLSPTDTQYF
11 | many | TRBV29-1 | CSVNRGYEQYF
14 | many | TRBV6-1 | CASSVGRSSYEQYF
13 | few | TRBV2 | CASKTGSAGELFF
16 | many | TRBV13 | CASTVNSGRHSGEQYF
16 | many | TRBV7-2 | CASSSSGRRGTDTQYF
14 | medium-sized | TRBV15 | CATSRDQTYNEQFF
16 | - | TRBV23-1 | CASSQNRGTSGNTIYF
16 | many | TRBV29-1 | CSVEDLTGGWNTEAFF
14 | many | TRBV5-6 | CASSFIPFPYEQYF
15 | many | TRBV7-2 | CASRGPGDAPDTQYF
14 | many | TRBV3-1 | CASSHAASYNEQFF
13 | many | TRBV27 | CASSSNRGEEQYF
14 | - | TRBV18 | CASSSLGGDTEAFF